This T cell receptor (beta chain) was identified during a study of blood T cell repertoires in COVID-19. Across the whole study: There were acute and convalescent COVID-19 samples, and they came from the United States, Italy and Spain. From T cells, B-cell-depleted T cells, or PBMCs came the material, which was cDNA or gDNA.

One Seattle source followed patients from active infection through their disease course. How the authors handled the data: Cell counts per sample came from amplifying reference gene primers. Produced via immunoSEQ multiplex PCR; TCRdb's table is partial and in-frame only. The D gene and trimming were derived from the DNA, and the V and J assignments and clone size from that table. The sample lists 150,000 to 200,000 clones, 85% occurring once. The sample consisted of peripheral blood. The sequence derives from a man aged 55 to 70 with COVID-19, enrolled during active disease.

CDR3 sequence: CAWSLDRASGNTIYF. Written as DNA, the CDR3 is TGTGCCTGGAGTCTGGACAGAGCCTCTGGAAACACCATATATTTT. The chain combines TRBV30 with TRBJ1-3; TRBD1 might be the D (6 bases). The CDR3 is made up of 15 amino acids. Germline CDR1 and CDR2: GTSNPN and SVGIG (reference sequence). The ends were cut back, 2 bases at V and 0 bases at J, with 11 bases in the middle.